A single T cell receptor (beta chain) is shown here with its context. The junction departs from the called germline gene at one end, perhaps through a read error. The data were taken from a study of OX40 agonist ivuxolimab in advanced cancers. Across the whole study: Aged roughly 23 to 80 with a mean of approximately 57 years, they were about 80% male.

Germline CDR1 SGHDN, CDR2 FVKESK. The CDR3 runs 16 residues. TCRdb keeps only in-frame clones here, not all; method: immunoSEQ multiplex PCR. The table records 60,000 to 65,000 clones, about 85% of them present only once. This chain links TRBV14 with TRBJ2-2; TRBD1 agrees at 9 bases. This TCR was recovered from an adult with an advanced solid tumor such as melanoma, head and neck, liver or kidney cancer. The material was CD4+ or CD8+ T cells sorted from blood, obtained in a trial of the OX40 agonist ivuxolimab. The CDR3 here is CASSQLQGAKTGELFF. The CDR3 DNA follows: TGTGCCAGCAGCCAACTACAGGGGGCGAAGACCGGGGAGCTGTTTTTT. The full variable domain, rest sourced from reference TRBV14 and TRBJ2-2, is EAGVTQFPSHSVIEKGQTVTLRCDPISGHDNLYWYRRVMGKEIKFLLHFVKESKQDESGMPNNRFLAERTGGTYSTLKVQPAELEDSGVYFCASSQLQGAKTGELFFGEGSRLTVL.